This T cell receptor beta chain appears in the sequencing data of a study of Graves' ophthalmopathy and Graves' hyperthyroidism. RNA served as the template for amplifying TCR beta CDR3 regions. RT-PCR was first run with HTBI primers, then multiplex PCR in a second round. TCRdb itself ran the multiplex PCR reads through MiXCR, one entry per CDR3 protein. The sample holds more than 1,000,000 distinct CDR3 sequences; 36% are singletons and the top ten take roughly 11%. Ten or more counts support this clonotype. This clonotype was sampled from an adult man with Graves' hyperthyroidism. The sample consisted of peripheral blood or thyroid tissue (not recorded which).

The CDR3 DNA reads TGCGCCAGCAGCCTTCCGGAGGAGGGCACCGGGGAGCTGTTTTTT. The encoded protein is CASSLPEEGTGELFF. The gene calls are TRBV5-1 and TRBJ2-2; D may be TRBD2 (6 bases). Germline assignment: CDR1 SGHRS and CDR2 YFSETQ. The CDR3 has 15 residues. V was clipped by 4 bases and J by 4 bases, with 14 bases between them.